This T cell receptor (beta chain) was documented in a study of OX40 agonist ivuxolimab in advanced cancers. Study-level background: Patients' therapy was ivuxolimab, an antibody that acts as an agonist of OX40 (CD134). A diagnosis of hepatocellular carcinoma, melanoma, renal cell or head and neck cancer was present in dose-escalation patients.

General observations from the study: At 0.1 to 3.0 mg/kg and by week 6, CD4+ and CD8+ T cells in the blood had expanded clonally. CD8+ T cells showed, on average, more clonal expansion than CD4+ cells.

A remark on this clone: Its antigen remains unknown.

Repertoires were generated with immunoSEQ multiplex PCR, while TCRdb's copy carries only in-frame clones and drops some. The sample lists about 73,000 clones; 70% to 90% were seen once. This receptor was obtained from an adult with an advanced solid tumor such as melanoma, head and neck, liver or kidney cancer. Sequenced material: CD4+ or CD8+ T cells sorted from blood, taken in a trial of the OX40 agonist ivuxolimab.

The CDR3 region has the DNA TGTGCCAGCAGCAGGAGACAAGATGAAAAACTGTTTTTT. Protein sequence: CASSRRQDEKLFF. The chain is built from TRBV7-9 and TRBJ1-4; D remains unclear. V lost 5 bases and J 6 bases, leaving 10 bases between the germline ends. The CDR3 loop spans 13 amino acids. The germline CDR1 and CDR2 sequences are SEHNR and FQNEAQ (reference sequence).